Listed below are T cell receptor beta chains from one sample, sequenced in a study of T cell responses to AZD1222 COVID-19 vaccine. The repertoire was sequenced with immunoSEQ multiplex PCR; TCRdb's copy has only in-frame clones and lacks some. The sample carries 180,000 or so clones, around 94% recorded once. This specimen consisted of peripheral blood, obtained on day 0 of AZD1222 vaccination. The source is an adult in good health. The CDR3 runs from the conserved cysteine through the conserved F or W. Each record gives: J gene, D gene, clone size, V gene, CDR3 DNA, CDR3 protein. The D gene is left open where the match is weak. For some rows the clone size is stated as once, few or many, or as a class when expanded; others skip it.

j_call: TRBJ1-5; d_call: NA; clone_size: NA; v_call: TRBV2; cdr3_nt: TGTGCCAGCAGTGAAGCATCCAGGGGCGGAGGTCAGCCCCAGCATTTT; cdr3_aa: CASSEASRGGGQPQHF
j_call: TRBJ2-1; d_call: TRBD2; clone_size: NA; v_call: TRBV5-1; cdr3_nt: TGCGCCAGCAGCTTGGCAGCGGGAGGCGGGTTCGATGAGCAGTTCTTC; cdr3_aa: CASSLAAGGGFDEQFF
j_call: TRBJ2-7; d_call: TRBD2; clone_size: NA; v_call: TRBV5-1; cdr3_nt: TGCGCCAGCAGCTTACCGAGCGGGATAAGCGAGCAGTACTTC; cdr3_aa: CASSLPSGISEQYF
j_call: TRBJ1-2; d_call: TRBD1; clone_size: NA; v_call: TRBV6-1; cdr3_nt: TGTGCCAGCAGTGGAGCCGCAGGGGGTGTCGGTTACTATGGCTACACCTTC; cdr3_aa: CASSGAAGGVGYYGYTF
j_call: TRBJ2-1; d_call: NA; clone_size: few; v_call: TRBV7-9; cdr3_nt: TGTGCCAGCAGCTTGCAAGTGGGGACTTACCGTTTCCATGAGCAGTTCTTC; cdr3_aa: CASSLQVGTYRFHEQFF
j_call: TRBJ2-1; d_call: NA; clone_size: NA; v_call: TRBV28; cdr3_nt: TGTGCCAGCACGGCCTTCACGTACAATGAGCAGTTCTTC; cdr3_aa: CASTAFTYNEQFF
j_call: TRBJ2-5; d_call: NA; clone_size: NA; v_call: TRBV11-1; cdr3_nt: TGTGCCAGCAGTCAACAGGAGACAGAGACCCAGTACTTC; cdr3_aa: CASSQQETETQYF
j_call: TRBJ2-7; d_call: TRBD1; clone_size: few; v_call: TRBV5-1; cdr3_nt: TGCGCCAGCAGCGGGACAGGGGCCTACGAGCAGTACTTC; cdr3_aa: CASSGTGAYEQYF
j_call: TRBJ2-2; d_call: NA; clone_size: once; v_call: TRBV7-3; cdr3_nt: TGTGCCAGCAGCCCAGGGATGAACACCGGGGAGCTGTTTTTT; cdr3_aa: CASSPGMNTGELFF
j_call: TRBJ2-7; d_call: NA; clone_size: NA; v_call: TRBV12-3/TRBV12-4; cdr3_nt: TGTGCCAGCAGTCCGTCTGGCGAGCAGTACTTC; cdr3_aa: CASSPSGEQYF
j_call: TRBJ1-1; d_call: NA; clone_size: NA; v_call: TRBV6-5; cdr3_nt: TGTGCCAGCAGTCGGACAGACTTGGGCACTGAAGCTTTCTTT; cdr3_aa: CASSRTDLGTEAFF
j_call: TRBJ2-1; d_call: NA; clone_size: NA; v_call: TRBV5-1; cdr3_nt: TGCGCCAGCAGCTTGGGTGGGTACAATGAGCAGTTCTTC; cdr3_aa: CASSLGGYNEQFF
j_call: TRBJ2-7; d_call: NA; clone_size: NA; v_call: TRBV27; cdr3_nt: TGTGCCGTACGGTGGGGATCCTCCTACGAGCAGTACTTC; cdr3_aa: CAVRWGSSYEQYF
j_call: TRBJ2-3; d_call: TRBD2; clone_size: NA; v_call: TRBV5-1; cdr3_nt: TGCGCCAGCGCTCCCGGGAGGGCCAGAGATACGCAGTATTTT; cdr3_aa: CASAPGRARDTQYF
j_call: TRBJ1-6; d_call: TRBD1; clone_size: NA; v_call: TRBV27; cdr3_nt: TGTGCCAGCCGGGACAGGGGCAATTCACCCCTCCACTTT; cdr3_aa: CASRDRGNSPLHF
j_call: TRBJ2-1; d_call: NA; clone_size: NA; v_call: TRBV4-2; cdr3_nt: TGTGCCAGCAGCCAAGGAGATGGATATGAGCAGTTCTTC; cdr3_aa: CASSQGDGYEQFF
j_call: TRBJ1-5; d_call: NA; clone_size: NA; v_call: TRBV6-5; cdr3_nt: TGTGCCAGCAGCCAGGGGCTAAGTCAGCCCCAGCATTTT; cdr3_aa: CASSQGLSQPQHF
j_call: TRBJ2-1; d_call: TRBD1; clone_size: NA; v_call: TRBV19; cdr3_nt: TGTGCCAGTAGTATTGGGACAGGGGCTTACAATGAGCAGTTCTTC; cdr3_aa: CASSIGTGAYNEQFF
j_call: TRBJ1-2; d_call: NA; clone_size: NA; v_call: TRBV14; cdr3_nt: TGTGCCAGCAGCCAAGATCATGAGGGACTCGGCTACACCTTC; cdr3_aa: CASSQDHEGLGYTF
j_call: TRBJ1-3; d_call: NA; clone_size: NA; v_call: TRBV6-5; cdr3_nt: TGTGCCAGCAGTTATGTCTCAGGGGCTGGAAACACCATATATTTT; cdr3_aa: CASSYVSGAGNTIYF
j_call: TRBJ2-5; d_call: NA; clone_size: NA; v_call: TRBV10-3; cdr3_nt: TGTGCCATCAGTGAGCGCCGGGAAGAGACCCAGTACTTC; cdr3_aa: CAISERREETQYF
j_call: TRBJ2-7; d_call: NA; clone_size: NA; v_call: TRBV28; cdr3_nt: TGTGCCAGCAGTGTGGGGGGGCCCTCCACCTACGAGCAGTACTTC; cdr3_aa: CASSVGGPSTYEQYF
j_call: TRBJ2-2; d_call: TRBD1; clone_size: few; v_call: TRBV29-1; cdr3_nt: TGCAGCGTTGTTGTAAGGACAGGGGACACCGGGGAGCTGTTTTTT; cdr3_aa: CSVVVRTGDTGELFF
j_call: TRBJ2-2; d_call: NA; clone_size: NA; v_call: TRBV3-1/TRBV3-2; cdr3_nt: TGTGCCAGCAGCCAGGCCAGGACATCGAACACCGGGGAGCTGTTTTTT; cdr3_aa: CASSQARTSNTGELFF
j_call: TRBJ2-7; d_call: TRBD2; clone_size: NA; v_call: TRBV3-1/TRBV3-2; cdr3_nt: TGTGCCAGCAGCTACGAGACTAGCGGTTTCTACGAGCAGTACTTC; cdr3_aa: CASSYETSGFYEQYF
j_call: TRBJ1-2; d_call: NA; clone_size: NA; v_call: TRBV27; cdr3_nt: TGTGCCAGCAGTTTAGGGGGGGGCTATGGCTACACCTTC; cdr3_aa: CASSLGGGYGYTF
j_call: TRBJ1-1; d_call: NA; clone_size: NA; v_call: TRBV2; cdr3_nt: TGTGCCAGCTGTCTTGCGGGGAACACTGAAGCTTTCTTT; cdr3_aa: CASCLAGNTEAFF
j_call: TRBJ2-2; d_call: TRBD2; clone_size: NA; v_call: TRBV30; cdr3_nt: TGTGCCTGGACTTCCAGCGGGAGTGGCGCCGGGGAGCTGTTTTTT; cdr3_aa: CAWTSSGSGAGELFF
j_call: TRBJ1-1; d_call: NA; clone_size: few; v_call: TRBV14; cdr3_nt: TGTGCCAGCAGCCAAGATCAGAAGGAGAACACTGAAGCTTTCTTT; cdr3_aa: CASSQDQKENTEAFF
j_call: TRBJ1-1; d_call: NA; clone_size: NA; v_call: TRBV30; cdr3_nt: TGTGCCTGGTCCGGCGGGGACGAAACTGAAGCTTTCTTT; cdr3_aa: CAWSGGDETEAFF
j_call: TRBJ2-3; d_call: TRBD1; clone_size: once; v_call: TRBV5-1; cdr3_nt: TGCGCCAGCAGTCCTATAGGGACAGGGGGTTCAGATACGCAGTATTTT; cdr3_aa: CASSPIGTGGSDTQYF
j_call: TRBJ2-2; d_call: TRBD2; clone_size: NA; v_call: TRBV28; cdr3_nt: TGTGCCAGCAGTCATGTGGGCGGGAGAGGGACCGGGGAGCTGTTTTTT; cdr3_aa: CASSHVGGRGTGELFF
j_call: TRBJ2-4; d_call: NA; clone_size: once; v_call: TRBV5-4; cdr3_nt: TGTGCCAGCAGGCCGTCCGGGGCCAAAAACATTCAGTACTTC; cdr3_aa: CASRPSGAKNIQYF
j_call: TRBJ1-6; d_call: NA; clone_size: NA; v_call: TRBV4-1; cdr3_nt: TGCGCCAGCAGCCAAGATTTTCCACATAATTCACCCCTCCACTTT; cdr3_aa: CASSQDFPHNSPLHF
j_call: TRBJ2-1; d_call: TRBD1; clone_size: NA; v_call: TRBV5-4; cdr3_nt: TGTGCCAGCAGCTTGGAAGGGACAGGGGCAGGTGAGCAGTTCTTC; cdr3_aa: CASSLEGTGAGEQFF
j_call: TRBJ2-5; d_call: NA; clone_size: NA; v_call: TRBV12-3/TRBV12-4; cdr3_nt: TGTGCCAGCAGTTGGGGACAAGGAGAGACCCAGTACTTC; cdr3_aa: CASSWGQGETQYF
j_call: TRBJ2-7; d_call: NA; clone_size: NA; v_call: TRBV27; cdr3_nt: TGTGCCAGCAGTTCTCCCGGTTCTTCCTACGAGCAGTACTTC; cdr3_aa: CASSSPGSSYEQYF
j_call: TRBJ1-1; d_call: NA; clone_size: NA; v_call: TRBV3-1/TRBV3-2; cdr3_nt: TGTGCCAGCAGCCAAGTTCGGAGGAACACTGAAGCTTTCTTT; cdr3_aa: CASSQVRRNTEAFF
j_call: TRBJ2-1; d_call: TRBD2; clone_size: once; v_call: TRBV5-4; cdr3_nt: TGTGCCAGCAGCCCGGGACTAGCGGGAGATGAGCAGTTCTTC; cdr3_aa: CASSPGLAGDEQFF
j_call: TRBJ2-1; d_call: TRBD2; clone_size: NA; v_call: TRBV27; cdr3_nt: TGTGCCACCCAACTAGCGGGAACCTACAATGAGCAGTTCTTC; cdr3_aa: CATQLAGTYNEQFF
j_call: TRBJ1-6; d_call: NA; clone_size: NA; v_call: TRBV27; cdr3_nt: TGTGCCATCGCTGACGGGAGGAATTCACCCCTCCACTTT; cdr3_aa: CAIADGRNSPLHF
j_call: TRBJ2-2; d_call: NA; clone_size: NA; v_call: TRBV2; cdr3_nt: TGTGCCAGCAGTGTTGGTTACCGCGGGGAGCTGTTTTTT; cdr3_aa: CASSVGYRGELFF
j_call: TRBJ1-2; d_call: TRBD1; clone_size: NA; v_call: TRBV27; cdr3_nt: TGTGCCAGCAGTCTTGACAGGGACTATGGCTACACCTTC; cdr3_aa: CASSLDRDYGYTF
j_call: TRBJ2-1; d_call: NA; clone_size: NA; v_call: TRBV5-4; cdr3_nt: TGTGCCAGCAGCCCGGCCGCGGCTGAGCAGTTCTTC; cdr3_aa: CASSPAAAEQFF
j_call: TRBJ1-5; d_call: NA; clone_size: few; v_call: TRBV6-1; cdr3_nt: TGTGCCAGCAGTGGCGATACAGGGAACAGGAATCAGCCCCAGCATTTT; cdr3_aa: CASSGDTGNRNQPQHF
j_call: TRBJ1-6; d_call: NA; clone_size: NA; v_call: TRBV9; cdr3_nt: TGTGCCAGCAGCGTAGGGGGAGGCTATAATTCACCCCTCCACTTT; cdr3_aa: CASSVGGGYNSPLHF
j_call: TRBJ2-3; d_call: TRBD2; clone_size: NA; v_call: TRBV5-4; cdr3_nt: TGTGCCAGCAGCCGAGGACTAGCGGGAGGGTACGATACGCAGTATTTT; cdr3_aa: CASSRGLAGGYDTQYF
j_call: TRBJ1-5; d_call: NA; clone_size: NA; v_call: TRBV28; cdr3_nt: TGTGCCAGCAGCTCCCGAGGCAGCAATCAGCCCCAGCATTTT; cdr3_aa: CASSSRGSNQPQHF
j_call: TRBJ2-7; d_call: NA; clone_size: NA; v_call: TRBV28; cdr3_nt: TGTGCCAGCAGTTTAAGGGGGGGATCCTACGAGCAGTACTTC; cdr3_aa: CASSLRGGSYEQYF
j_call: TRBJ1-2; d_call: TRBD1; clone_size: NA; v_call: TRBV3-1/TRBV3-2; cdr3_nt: TGTGCCAGCAGCCAAGTGTGGGACAGGGTGGGGTATGGCTACACCTTC; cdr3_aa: CASSQVWDRVGYGYTF
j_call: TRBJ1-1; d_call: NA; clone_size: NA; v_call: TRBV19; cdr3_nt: TGTGCCAGTAGTACACTGGACAAAGGGAACACTGAAGCTTTCTTT; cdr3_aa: CASSTLDKGNTEAFF
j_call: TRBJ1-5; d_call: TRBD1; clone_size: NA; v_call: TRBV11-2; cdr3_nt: TGTGCCAGCAGCTTGGAAGGGGGCCCACAGCCCCAGCATTTT; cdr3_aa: CASSLEGGPQPQHF
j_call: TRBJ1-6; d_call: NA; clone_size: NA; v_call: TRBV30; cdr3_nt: TGTGCCTGGAGTGACAGGTTAGGACCCCTCCACTTT; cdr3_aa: CAWSDRLGPLHF